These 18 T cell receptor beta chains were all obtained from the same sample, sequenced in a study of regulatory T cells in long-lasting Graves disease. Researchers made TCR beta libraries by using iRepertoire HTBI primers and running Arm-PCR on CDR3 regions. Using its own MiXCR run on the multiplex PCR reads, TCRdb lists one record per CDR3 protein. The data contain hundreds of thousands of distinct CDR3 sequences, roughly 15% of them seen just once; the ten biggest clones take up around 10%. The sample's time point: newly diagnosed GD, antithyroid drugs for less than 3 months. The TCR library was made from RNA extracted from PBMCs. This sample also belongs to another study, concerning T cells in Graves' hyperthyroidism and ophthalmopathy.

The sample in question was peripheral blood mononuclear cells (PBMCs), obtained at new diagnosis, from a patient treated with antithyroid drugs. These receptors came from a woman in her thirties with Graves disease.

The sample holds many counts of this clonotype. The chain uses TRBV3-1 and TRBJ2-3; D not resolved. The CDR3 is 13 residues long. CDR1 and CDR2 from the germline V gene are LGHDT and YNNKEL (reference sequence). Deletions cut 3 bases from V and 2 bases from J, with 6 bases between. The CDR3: CASSQGHTDTQYF. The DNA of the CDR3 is TGTGCCAGCAGCCAGGGTCACACAGATACGCAGTATTTT.

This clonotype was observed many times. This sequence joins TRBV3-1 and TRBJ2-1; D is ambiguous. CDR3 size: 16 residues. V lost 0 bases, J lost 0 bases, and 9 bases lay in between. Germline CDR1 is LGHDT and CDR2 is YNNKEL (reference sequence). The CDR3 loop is CASSQDATFSYNEQFF. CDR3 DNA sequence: TGTGCCAGCAGCCAAGATGCCACCTTCTCCTACAATGAGCAGTTCTTC.

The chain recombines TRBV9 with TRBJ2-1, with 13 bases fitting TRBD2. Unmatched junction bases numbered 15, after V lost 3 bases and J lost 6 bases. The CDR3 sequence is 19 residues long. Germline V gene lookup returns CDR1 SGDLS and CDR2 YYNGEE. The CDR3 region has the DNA TGTGCCAGCAGCGCCGCAACTAGCGGGAGGGCCGTACGCTCCAATGAGCAGTTCTTC. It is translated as CASSAATSGRAVRSNEQFF.

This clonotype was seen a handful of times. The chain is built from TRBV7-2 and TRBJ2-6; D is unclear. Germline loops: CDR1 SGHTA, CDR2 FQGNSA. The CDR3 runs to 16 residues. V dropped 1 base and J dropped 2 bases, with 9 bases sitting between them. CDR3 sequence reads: CASSLDGNAGANVLTF. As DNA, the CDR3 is TGTGCCAGCAGCTTAGACGGAAACGCTGGGGCCAACGTCCTGACTTTC.

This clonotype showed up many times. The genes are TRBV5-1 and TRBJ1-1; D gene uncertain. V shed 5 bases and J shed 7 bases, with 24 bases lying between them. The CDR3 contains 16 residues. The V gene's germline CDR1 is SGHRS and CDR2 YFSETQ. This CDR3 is CASSSSTSTHSGEAFF. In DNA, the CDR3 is TGCGCCAGCAGTTCATCCACCTCGACACACAGCGGTGAAGCTTTCTTT.

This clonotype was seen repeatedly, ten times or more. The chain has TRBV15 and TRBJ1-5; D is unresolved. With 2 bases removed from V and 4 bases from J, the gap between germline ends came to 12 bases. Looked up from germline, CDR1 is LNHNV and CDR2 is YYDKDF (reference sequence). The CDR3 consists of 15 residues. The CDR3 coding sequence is TGTGCCACCAGCAGACTGGGAGGGATGAATCAGCCCCAGCATTTT. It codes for CATSRLGGMNQPQHF. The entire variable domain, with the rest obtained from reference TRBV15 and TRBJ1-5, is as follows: DAMVIQNPRYQVTQFGKPVTLSCSQTLNHNVMYWYQQKSSQAPKLLFHYYDKDFNNEADTPDNFQSRRPNTSFCFLDIRSPGLGDTAMYLCATSRLGGMNQPQHFGDGTRLSIL.

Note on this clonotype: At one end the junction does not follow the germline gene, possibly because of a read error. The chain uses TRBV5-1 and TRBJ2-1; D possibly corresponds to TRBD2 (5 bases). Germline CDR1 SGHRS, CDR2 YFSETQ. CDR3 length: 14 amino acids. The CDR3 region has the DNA TGCGCCGGCAGCTTAGGAGGATCCTACAATGAGCAGTTCTTC. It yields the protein CAGSLGGSYNEQFF.

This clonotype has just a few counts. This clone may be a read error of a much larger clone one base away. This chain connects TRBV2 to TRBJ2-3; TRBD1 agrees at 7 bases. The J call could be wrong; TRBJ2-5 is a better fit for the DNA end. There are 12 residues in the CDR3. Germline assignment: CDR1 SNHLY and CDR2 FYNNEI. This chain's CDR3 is CASRGQQEAQYF. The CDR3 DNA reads TGTGCCAGCAGGGGACAGCAAGAGGCCCAGTACTTC.

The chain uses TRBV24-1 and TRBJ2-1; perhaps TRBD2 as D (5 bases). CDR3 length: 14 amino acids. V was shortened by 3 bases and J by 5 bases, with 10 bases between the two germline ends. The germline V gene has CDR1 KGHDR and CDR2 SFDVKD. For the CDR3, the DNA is TGTGCCACCAGTGATCCCTCGAGGGACAATGAGCAGTTCTTC. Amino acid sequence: CATSDPSRDNEQFF.

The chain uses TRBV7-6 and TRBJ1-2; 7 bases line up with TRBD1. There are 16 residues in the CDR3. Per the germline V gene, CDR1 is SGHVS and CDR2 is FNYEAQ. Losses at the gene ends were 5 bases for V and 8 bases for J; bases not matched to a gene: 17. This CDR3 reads CASSPLKGTANRGYTF. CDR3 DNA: TGTGCCAGCAGCCCGTTAAAAGGGACAGCAAACAGAGGCTACACCTTC. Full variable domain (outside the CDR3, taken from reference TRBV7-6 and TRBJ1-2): GAGVSQSPRYKVTKRGQDVALRCDPISGHVSLYWYRQALGQGPEFLTYFNYEAQQDKSGLPNDRFSAERPEGSISTLTIQRTEQRDSAMYRCASSPLKGTANRGYTFGSGTRLTVV.

This chain's CDR3 is CSVFDRGRVNEQYF. As DNA, the CDR3 is TGCAGCGTTTTCGACAGGGGGCGAGTCAACGAGCAGTACTTC. The rearrangement joins TRBV29-1 to TRBJ2-7; TRBD1 matches 10 bases. V shed 5 bases and J 5 bases; nucleotides not matched to a gene: 9. The CDR3 is 14 amino acids. Germline V CDR1 and CDR2: SQVTM, ANQGSEA.

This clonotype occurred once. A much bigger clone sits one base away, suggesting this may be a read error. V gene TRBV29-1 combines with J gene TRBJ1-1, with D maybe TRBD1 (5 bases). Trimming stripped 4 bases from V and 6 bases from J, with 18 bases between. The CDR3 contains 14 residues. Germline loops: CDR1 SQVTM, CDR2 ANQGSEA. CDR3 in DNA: TGCAGCGTTGGTAATCCTGGGGCTATTGCTGAAGCTTTCTTT. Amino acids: CSVGNPGAIAEAFF.

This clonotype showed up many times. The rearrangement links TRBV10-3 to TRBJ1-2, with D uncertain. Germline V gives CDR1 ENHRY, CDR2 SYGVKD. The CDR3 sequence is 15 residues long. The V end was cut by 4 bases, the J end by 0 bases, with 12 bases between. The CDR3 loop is CAISAQVGSNYGYTF. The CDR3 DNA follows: TGTGCCATCAGTGCCCAGGTCGGGTCTAACTATGGCTACACCTTC.

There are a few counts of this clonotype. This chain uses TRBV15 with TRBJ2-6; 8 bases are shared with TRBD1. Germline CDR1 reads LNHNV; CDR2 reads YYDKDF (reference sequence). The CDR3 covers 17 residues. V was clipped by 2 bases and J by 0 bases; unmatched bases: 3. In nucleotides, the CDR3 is TGTGCCACCAGCAGACAGGGGGCCGTCTCTGGGGCCAACGTCCTGACTTTC. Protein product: CATSRQGAVSGANVLTF.

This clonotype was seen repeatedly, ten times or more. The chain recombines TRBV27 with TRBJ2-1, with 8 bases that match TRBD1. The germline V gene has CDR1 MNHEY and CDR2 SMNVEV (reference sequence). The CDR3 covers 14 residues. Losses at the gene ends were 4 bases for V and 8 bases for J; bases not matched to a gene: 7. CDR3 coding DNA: TGTGCCAGCAGTTCCTTAGGACAGGGCGATGAGCAGTTCTTC. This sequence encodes CASSSLGQGDEQFF.

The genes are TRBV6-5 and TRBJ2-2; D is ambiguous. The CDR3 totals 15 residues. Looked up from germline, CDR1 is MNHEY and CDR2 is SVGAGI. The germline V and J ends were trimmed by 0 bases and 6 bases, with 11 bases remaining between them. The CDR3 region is CASSYSEMGSGELFF. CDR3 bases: TGTGCCAGCAGTTACTCGGAAATGGGGTCCGGGGAGCTGTTTTTT.

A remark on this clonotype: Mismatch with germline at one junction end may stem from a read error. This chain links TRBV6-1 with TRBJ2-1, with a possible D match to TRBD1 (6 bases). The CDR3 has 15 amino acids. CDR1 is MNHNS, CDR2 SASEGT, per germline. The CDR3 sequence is CTSSRQGKGYNEQFF. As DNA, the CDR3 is TGTACCAGCAGTCGTCAGGGGAAGGGCTACAATGAGCAGTTCTTC.

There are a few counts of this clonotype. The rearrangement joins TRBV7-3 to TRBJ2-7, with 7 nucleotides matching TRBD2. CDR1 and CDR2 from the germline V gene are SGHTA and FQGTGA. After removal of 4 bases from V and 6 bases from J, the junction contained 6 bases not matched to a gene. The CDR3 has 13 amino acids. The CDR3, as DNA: TGTGCCAGCAGCTCCCCCGGGGGGAGCGAGCAGTACTTC. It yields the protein CASSSPGGSEQYF.